Sequencing of this TCR beta chain was carried out in a study of radiotherapy plus CTLA-4 blockade in lung cancer. In the study overall: An objective response was seen in around a sixth of patients, and disease control in roughly 28%.

This CDR3 has 14 residues. Germline lookup yields CDR1 SGHNT and CDR2 YYREEE (reference sequence). V shed 3 bases and J shed 5 bases, with 14 bases lying between them. Sequencing was performed with immunoSEQ multiplex PCR; in TCRdb, only in-frame clones are kept and a portion is missing. Of some 110,000 clones listed, over 80% are singletons. The starting material was peripheral blood, obtained from a patient treated with radiotherapy plus ipilimumab. The origin of this receptor is a human donor with non-small cell lung cancer that progressed on radiotherapy plus ipilimumab. The chain carries TRBV5-4 and TRBJ1-1; D not resolved. The CDR3 DNA sequence: TGTGCCAGCAGCTCGGACGTCGGGCGAACTGAAGCTTTCTTT. Its translation is CASSSDVGRTEAFF.